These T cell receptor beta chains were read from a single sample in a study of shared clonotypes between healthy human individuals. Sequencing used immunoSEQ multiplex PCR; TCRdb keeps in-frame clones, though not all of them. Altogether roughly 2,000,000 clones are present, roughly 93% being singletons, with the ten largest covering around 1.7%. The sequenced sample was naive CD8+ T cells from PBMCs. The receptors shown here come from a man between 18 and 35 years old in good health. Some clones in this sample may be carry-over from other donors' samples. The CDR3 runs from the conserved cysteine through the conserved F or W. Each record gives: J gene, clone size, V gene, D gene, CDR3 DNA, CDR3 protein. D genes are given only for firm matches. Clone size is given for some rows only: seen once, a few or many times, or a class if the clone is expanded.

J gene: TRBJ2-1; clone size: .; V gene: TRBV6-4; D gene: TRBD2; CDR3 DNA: TGTGCCAGCAGCCCAAGAATCTATCTAGCGGGAGGGGCCAATGAGCAGTTCTTC; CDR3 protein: CASSPRIYLAGGANEQFF
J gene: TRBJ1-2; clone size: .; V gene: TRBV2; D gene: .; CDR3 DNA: TGTGCCAGCAGTGAACGGGGGGGCAGGGCTTACTCTAACTATGGCTACACCTTC; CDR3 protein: CASSERGGRAYSNYGYTF
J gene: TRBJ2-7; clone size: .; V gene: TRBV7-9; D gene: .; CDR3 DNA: TGTGCCAGCAGCTTGCTTTTCGGCGGTTCCTACGAGCAGTACTTC; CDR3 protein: CASSLLFGGSYEQYF
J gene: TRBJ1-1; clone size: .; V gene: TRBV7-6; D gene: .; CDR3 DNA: TGTGCCAGCAGCTTAGCGCGGAGGGGTCGGGTCACTGAAGCTTTCTTT; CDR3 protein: CASSLARRGRVTEAFF
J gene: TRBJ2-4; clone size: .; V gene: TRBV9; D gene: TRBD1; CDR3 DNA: TGTGCCAGCAGCGAGGGACAGAATTTAGCCAAAAACATTCAGTACTTC; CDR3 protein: CASSEGQNLAKNIQYF
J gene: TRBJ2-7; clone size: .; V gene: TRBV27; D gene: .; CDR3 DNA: TGTGCCAGCAGTTGGGGGACCGGTTACGAGCAGTACTTC; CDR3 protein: CASSWGTGYEQYF
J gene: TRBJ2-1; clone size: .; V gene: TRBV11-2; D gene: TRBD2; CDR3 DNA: TGTGCCAGCAGCCATGGACTAGCGGGAATATACAATGAGCAGTTCTTC; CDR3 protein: CASSHGLAGIYNEQFF
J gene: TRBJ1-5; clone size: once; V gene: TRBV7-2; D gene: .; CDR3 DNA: TGTGCCAGCAGCCTAGCCGCCGGACTTTACAATCAGCCCCAGCATTTT; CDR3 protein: CASSLAAGLYNQPQHF
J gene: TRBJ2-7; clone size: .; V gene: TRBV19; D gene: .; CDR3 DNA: TGTGCCAGTAGTATAGCGCAGGGATTCTACGAGCAGTACTTC; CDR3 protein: CASSIAQGFYEQYF
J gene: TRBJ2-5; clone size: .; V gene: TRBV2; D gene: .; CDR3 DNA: TGTGCCAGCAGTGAAATCGGTGAAGGGTACCAAGAGACCCAGTACTTC; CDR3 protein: CASSEIGEGYQETQYF
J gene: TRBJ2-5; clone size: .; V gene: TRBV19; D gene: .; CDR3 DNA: TGTGCCAGTACTCAACCGGGTGAGGGGGTGGAAGAGACCCAGTACTTC; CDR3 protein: CASTQPGEGVEETQYF
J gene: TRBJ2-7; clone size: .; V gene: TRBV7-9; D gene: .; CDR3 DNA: TGTGCCAGCGCCCGGGGATACGAGCAGTACTTC; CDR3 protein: CASARGYEQYF
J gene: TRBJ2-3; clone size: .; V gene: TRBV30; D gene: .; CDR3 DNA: TGTGCCTGGAGTGTAACTTCCCCCACAGATACGCAGTATTTT; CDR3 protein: CAWSVTSPTDTQYF
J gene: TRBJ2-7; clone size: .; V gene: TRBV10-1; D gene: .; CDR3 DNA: TGCGCCAGCAGTGATGGTTCGGATGTTCTTGTCGAGCAGTACTTC; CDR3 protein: CASSDGSDVLVEQYF
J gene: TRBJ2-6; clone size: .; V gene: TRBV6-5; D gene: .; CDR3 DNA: TGTGCCAGCCGGGATTCCCCCTCTGGGGCCAACGTCCTGACTTTC; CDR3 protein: CASRDSPSGANVLTF
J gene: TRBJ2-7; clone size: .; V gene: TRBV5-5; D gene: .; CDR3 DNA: TGTGCCAGCAGCTGGGGTCCGGGTTCCTACGAGCAGTACTTC; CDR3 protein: CASSWGPGSYEQYF
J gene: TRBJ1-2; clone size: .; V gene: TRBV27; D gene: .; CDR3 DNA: TGTGCCAGCAGTTTAATACAGGGAGTCGGCTACACCTTC; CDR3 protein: CASSLIQGVGYTF
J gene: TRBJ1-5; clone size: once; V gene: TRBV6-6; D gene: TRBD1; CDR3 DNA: TGTGCCAGCAGTTACTGGGGGACAGGGGGAAATCAGCCCCAGCATTTT; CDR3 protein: CASSYWGTGGNQPQHF
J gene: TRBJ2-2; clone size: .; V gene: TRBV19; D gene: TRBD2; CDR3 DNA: TGTGCCAGTAGTCCCCAGGGACTAGCGGGAAGTTCCGGGGAGCTGTTTTTT; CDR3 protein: CASSPQGLAGSSGELFF
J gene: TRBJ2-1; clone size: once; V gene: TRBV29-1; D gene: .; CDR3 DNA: TGCAGCGTTGACGCTACGGGGGAGCAGTTCTTC; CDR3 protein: CSVDATGEQFF
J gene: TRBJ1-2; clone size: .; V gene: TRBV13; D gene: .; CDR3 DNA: TGTGCCAGCAGCTTAGTTGGTACTCGGGGAGGCGGCTACACCTTC; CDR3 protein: CASSLVGTRGGGYTF
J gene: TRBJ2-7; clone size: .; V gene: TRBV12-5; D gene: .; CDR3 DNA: TGTGCTAGTGGTTTTGACGCGTACGAGCAGTACTTC; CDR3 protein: CASGFDAYEQYF
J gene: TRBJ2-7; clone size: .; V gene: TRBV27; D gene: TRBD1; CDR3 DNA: TGTGCCAGCAGTTTATGGGGGACAGGGACCAACGAGCAGTACTTC; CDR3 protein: CASSLWGTGTNEQYF
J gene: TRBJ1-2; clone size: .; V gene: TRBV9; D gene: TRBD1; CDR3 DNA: TGTGCCAGCAGCGGGGACAGGGGAACCGCTAACTATGGCTACACCTTC; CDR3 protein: CASSGDRGTANYGYTF
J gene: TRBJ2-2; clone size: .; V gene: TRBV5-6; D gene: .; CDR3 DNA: TGTGCCAGCAGCTTGTCCGGGGCCGGGGAGCTGTTTTTT; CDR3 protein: CASSLSGAGELFF
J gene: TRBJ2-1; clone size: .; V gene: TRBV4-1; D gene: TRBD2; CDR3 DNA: TGCGCCAGCAGCCAAGGGAGCGGGAGGGGTCGGCAGTTCTTC; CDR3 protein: CASSQGSGRGRQFF
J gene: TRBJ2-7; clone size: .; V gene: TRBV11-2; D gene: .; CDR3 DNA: TGTGCCAGCAGCTTAGGGGCAGGGGACTACTACGAGCAGTACTTC; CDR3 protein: CASSLGAGDYYEQYF
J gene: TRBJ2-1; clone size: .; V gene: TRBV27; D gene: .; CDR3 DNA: TGTGCCAGCACCCCACGGGTAGCGTCCTACAATGAGCAGTTCTTC; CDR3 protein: CASTPRVASYNEQFF
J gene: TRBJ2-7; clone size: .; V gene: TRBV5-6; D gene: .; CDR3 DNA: TGTGCCAGCAGCTCCGTGCAGAGCTACGAGCAGTACTTC; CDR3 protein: CASSSVQSYEQYF
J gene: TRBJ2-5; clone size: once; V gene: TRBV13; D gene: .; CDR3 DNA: TGTGCCAGCAGCTTAGTGGGAACCCGCGAGACCCAGTACTTC; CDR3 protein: CASSLVGTRETQYF
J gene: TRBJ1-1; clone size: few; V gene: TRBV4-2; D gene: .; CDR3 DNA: TGTGCCAGCAGCCACGGAGGGGAAGGTGACACTGAAGCTTTCTTT; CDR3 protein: CASSHGGEGDTEAFF
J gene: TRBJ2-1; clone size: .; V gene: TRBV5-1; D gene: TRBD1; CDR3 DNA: TGCGCCAGCAGCTTGCGGACAGGGGGATCCTCCTACAATGAGCAGTTCTTC; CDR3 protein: CASSLRTGGSSYNEQFF
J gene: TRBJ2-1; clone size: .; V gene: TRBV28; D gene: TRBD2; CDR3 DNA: TGTGCCAGCAGTCCCCCGGGGAGGAGTGCGGGAGAGAAGAGCTCCTACAATGAGCAGTTCTTC; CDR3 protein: CASSPPGRSAGEKSSYNEQFF
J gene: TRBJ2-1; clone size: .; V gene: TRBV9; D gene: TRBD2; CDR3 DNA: TGTGCCAGCAGCTCCTTCGCGGGAGTCAATGAGCAGTTCTTC; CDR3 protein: CASSSFAGVNEQFF
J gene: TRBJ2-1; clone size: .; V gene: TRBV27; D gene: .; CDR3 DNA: TGTGCCAGCAGTTTCGGGCAGGACAATGAGCAGTTCTTC; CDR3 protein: CASSFGQDNEQFF
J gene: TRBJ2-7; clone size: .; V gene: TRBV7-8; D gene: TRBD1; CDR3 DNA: TGTGCCAGCAGCAATCGAGACAGGGGGCAGTACGAGCAGTACTTC; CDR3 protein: CASSNRDRGQYEQYF
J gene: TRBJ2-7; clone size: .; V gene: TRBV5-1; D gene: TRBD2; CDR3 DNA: TGCGCCAGCAGCCAAAAACCCGGGACTAGCGGGACCTACGAGCAGTACTTC; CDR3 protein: CASSQKPGTSGTYEQYF